The 29 T cell receptor beta chains listed next were all sequenced from one sample in a study of cytomegalovirus exposure and HLA in healthy donors. It was with 60 Vbeta and 13 Jbeta primers that the PCR ran. Sequencing used immunoSEQ multiplex PCR; TCRdb keeps in-frame clones, though not all of them. The table lists 100,000 to 150,000 clones, roughly 70% of them singletons. The sequenced sample consisted of PBMCs. The receptors here all came from a man in his thirties or forties in good health and CMV-seronegative.

This clone was seen a handful of times. This rearrangement joins TRBV29-1 to TRBJ1-6, with D hard to call. Per the germline V gene, CDR1 is SQVTM and CDR2 is ANQGSEA. This CDR3 spans 8 amino acids. The CDR3 coding sequence is TGCACAAATTCACCCCTCCACTTT. Translation: CTNSPLHF.

This chain uses TRBV30 with TRBJ2-2; D is undetermined. Deletions cut 5 bases from V and 2 bases from J, with 12 bases between. This CDR3 contains 14 residues. Germline lookup yields CDR1 GTSNPN and CDR2 SVGIG (reference sequence). In DNA form, the CDR3 reads TGTGCCTGGGACAAGCTTACAAACACCGGGGAGCTGTTTTTT. It translates to CAWDKLTNTGELFF.

The chain carries TRBV5-5 and TRBJ1-5; a weak D match, TRBD1 (6 bases). This CDR3 is built from 15 residues. The ends were cut back, 3 bases at V and 2 bases at J, with 12 bases in the middle. CDR1 and CDR2 from the germline V gene are SGHKS and YYEKEE (reference sequence). The CDR3 region has the DNA TGTGCCAGCAGCTGGACAGTTAGTGGCAATCAGCCCCAGCATTTT. Protein product: CASSWTVSGNQPQHF. Complete variable domain (other parts from reference TRBV5-5 and TRBJ1-5): DAGVTQSPTHLIKTRGQQVTLRCSPISGHKSVSWYQQVLGQGPQFIFQYYEKEERGRGNFPDRFSARQFPNYSSELNVNALLLGDSALYLCASSWTVSGNQPQHFGDGTRLSIL.

This chain connects TRBV10-1 to TRBJ2-3; D possibly corresponds to TRBD1 (6 bases). V gave up 3 bases and J gave up 1 base, with 8 bases separating them. The CDR3 contains 14 residues. Germline CDR1 is WNHNN and CDR2 is SYGVQD (reference sequence). DNA for the CDR3: TGCGCCAGCAGTGAAGGGGGACGCACAGATACGCAGTATTTT. Translation gives CASSEGGRTDTQYF.

The rearrangement joins TRBV2 to TRBJ1-5, with D maybe TRBD1 (6 bases). Germline CDR1 is SNHLY and CDR2 is FYNNEI. The V gene lost 6 bases and the J gene lost 7 bases, with 13 bases spanning the gap. This CDR3 comprises 13 residues. The CDR3 loop is CASRIQGGQPQHF. The CDR3 DNA follows: TGTGCCAGCAGGATACAGGGTGGCCAGCCCCAGCATTTT.

The chain combines TRBV10-3 with TRBJ2-7; TRBD2 agrees at 7 bases. In germline, CDR1 is ENHRY, CDR2 SYGVKD. V was pared by 0 bases and J by 3 bases, with 5 bases of the junction left unmatched. This CDR3 is built from 15 residues. CDR3 protein: CAISESAGVFYEQYF. The DNA of the CDR3 is TGTGCCATCAGTGAGTCTGCGGGGGTGTTCTACGAGCAGTACTTC.

This clone came up a few times. This rearrangement joins TRBV7-3 to TRBJ1-1; TRBD1 matches 10 bases. CDR1 SGHTA and CDR2 FQGTGA come from the germline V gene. The trim removed 0 bases at V and 6 bases at J, leaving 4 bases unmatched. The CDR3 is 15 residues long. Here the CDR3 DNA reads TGTGCCAGCAGCTTAACGGGGACAGGGGACCCTGAAGCTTTCTTT. This encodes CASSLTGTGDPEAFF.

This clone was counted between two and nine times. In DNA, the CDR3 is TGTGCCAGCAGCCAATCCTCTGGACACCTAATTACCTACGAGCAGTACTTC. The encoded protein is CASSQSSGHLITYEQYF. The gene calls are TRBV14 and TRBJ2-7; D might be TRBD1 (5 bases). V lost 2 bases, J lost 2 bases, and 19 bases lay in between. From germline, CDR1 is SGHDN and CDR2 FVKESK. There are 17 residues in the CDR3.

The rearrangement links TRBV10-3 to TRBJ1-1; no clear D gene. Germline CDR1 is ENHRY and CDR2 is SYGVKD. The ends were cut back, 11 bases at V and 5 bases at J, with 12 bases in the middle. This CDR3 region has 11 residues. CDR3 loop: CASLEETEAFF. The CDR3, as DNA: TGTGCCTCTTTAGAGGAGACTGAAGCTTTCTTT.

The rearrangement joins TRBV25-1 to TRBJ2-1, with a possible D match to TRBD1 (7 bases). The V end was cut by 6 bases, the J end by 5 bases, with 23 bases between. The CDR3 runs to 17 residues. Germline loops: CDR1 MGHDK, CDR2 SYGVNS. CDR3 amino acids: CASRRSGGPPLNNEQFF. In nucleotides, the CDR3 is TGTGCCAGCAGGCGTTCAGGGGGGCCCCCCTTAAACAATGAGCAGTTCTTC.

The chain links TRBV5-1 to TRBJ1-4, with D possibly matching TRBD1 (5 bases). The germline V gene encodes CDR1 SGHRS and CDR2 YFSETQ. This CDR3 contains 16 residues. V shed 2 bases and J shed 3 bases, with 14 bases lying between them. CDR3: CASSFPMEGPNEKLFF. CDR3 nucleotide sequence: TGCGCCAGCAGCTTTCCAATGGAGGGACCTAATGAAAAACTGTTTTTT. The full variable domain, rest sourced from reference TRBV5-1 and TRBJ1-4, is KAGVTQTPRYLIKTRGQQVTLSCSPISGHRSVSWYQQTPGQGLQFLFEYFSETQRNKGNFPGRFSGRQFSNSRSEMNVSTLELGDSALYLCASSFPMEGPNEKLFFGSGTQLSVL.

This chain connects TRBV29-1 to TRBJ1-2, with 9 nucleotides matching TRBD1. Germline assignment: CDR1 SQVTM and CDR2 ANQGSEA. After removal of 3 bases from V and 7 bases from J, the junction contained 9 bases not matched to a gene. The CDR3 consists of 14 residues. The CDR3 DNA is TGCAGCGTTGATGGGGAGGGACAGGGCCGTGGCTACACCTTC. This codes for CSVDGEGQGRGYTF.

The chain has TRBV6-5 and TRBJ1-1; D is perhaps TRBD1 (6 bases). V lost 2 bases and J lost 0, with 7 bases in between. The germline V gene encodes CDR1 MNHEY and CDR2 SVGAGI. The CDR3 is 14 residues long. The CDR3: CASSYQGLNTEAFF. As DNA, the CDR3 is TGTGCCAGCAGTTACCAGGGGTTGAACACTGAAGCTTTCTTT.

The CDR3 spells CASSLGSYEQYF. The CDR3 DNA reads TGTGCCAGCAGCTTAGGGTCCTACGAGCAGTACTTC. This chain joins TRBV7-9 and TRBJ2-5; D not resolved. The DNA end is a closer match to TRBJ2-7, so the J assignment may be wrong. Germline V gene data show CDR1 as SEHNR and CDR2 as FQNEAQ (reference sequence). This CDR3 comprises 12 residues.

The chain recombines TRBV6-5 with TRBJ1-2, with D unresolved. Trimming pared 0 bases from V and 5 bases from J, leaving 10 bases between. Germline values: CDR1 MNHEY, CDR2 SVGAGI. This CDR3 comprises 14 residues. CDR3: CASSYSTGVYGYTF. Here the CDR3 DNA reads TGTGCCAGCAGTTACTCGACCGGGGTTTATGGCTACACCTTC.

The chain links TRBV4-1 to TRBJ2-3, with TRBD2 matching 8 bases. The CDR3 length is 15 residues. Trimming removed 1 base from V and 2 bases from J; junction bases left unmatched: 2. Germline lookup yields CDR1 MGHRA and CDR2 YSYEKL. The CDR3 protein is CASSQGSGITDTQYF. The DNA for the CDR3 is TGCGCCAGCAGCCAAGGTAGCGGGATCACAGATACGCAGTATTTT.

V is TRBV9 and J is TRBJ1-6; possible D gene TRBD1, 5 bases. The V gene lost 0 bases and the J gene lost 10 bases, with 14 bases spanning the gap. CDR3 length: 15 residues. Per germline, CDR1 SGDLS and CDR2 YYNGEE. Here the CDR3 DNA reads TGTGCCAGCAGCGTAGATCAGGGTCTCGGATCACCCCTCCACTTT. Its translation is CASSVDQGLGSPLHF.

This clone occurred once. The V and J genes are TRBV27 and TRBJ2-7; 7 nucleotides line up with TRBD2. Germline V gene sequence: CDR1 MNHEY, CDR2 SMNVEV (reference sequence). Trimming at V came to 3 bases and at J to 2 bases, leaving 4 bases not matched to a gene. This CDR3 has 14 amino acids. CDR3 protein: CASSFTGGTYEQYF. In nucleotides, the CDR3 is TGTGCCAGCAGTTTTACGGGGGGTACCTACGAGCAGTACTTC.

This clone was seen a handful of times. This chain connects TRBV10-3 to TRBJ1-5; tentatively, D is TRBD1 (5 bases). Per the germline V gene, CDR1 is ENHRY and CDR2 is SYGVKD. V dropped 2 bases and J dropped 1 base, with 6 bases sitting between them. The CDR3 is 14 amino acids. This CDR3 reads CAISEAGSNQPQHF. CDR3 coding DNA: TGTGCCATCAGTGAGGCAGGGAGCAATCAGCCCCAGCATTTT.

This clone occurred a few times. The chain carries TRBV9 and TRBJ1-1, with 7 bases fitting TRBD1. From germline, CDR1 is SGDLS and CDR2 YYNGEE. V lost 4 bases to trimming and J lost 5 bases; unmatched junction nucleotides: 14. CDR3 size: 16 residues. As DNA, the CDR3 is TGTGCCAGCAGCCCTATGGCGGCAGGGGGTATTACTGAAGCTTTCTTT. It specifies CASSPMAAGGITEAFF.

This clone came up once. This chain connects TRBV28 to TRBJ1-2; D possibly corresponds to TRBD1 (5 bases). Germline V lookup: CDR1 MDHEN, CDR2 SYDVKM. The CDR3 runs 16 residues. The V end lost 6 bases, the J end lost 0 bases, and 17 bases lay between the germline ends. The CDR3 here is CASSHLGPIANYGYTF. CDR3 nucleotide sequence: TGTGCCAGCAGCCATCTGGGGCCAATAGCTAACTATGGCTACACCTTC.

The rearrangement uses TRBV27 and TRBJ2-5, with D tentatively TRBD1 (5 bases). CDR1 is MNHEY, CDR2 SMNVEV, per germline (reference sequence). The CDR3 is 14 residues long. V gave up 6 bases and J gave up 2 bases, with 13 bases separating them. The CDR3 sequence: CASSLIKGQETQYF. The CDR3 DNA reads as TGTGCCAGCAGCCTCATTAAGGGGCAAGAGACCCAGTACTTC.

The gene calls are TRBV7-2 and TRBJ2-3, with 7 bases matching TRBD2. Germline CDR1 is SGHTA and CDR2 is FQGNSA. Trimming took 5 bases from V and 0 from J; bases not matched to a gene: 5. This CDR3 region has 15 residues. The CDR3 here is CASSPQRGSTDTQYF. The CDR3 bases are TGTGCCAGCAGCCCCCAGCGGGGCAGCACAGATACGCAGTATTTT.

V gene TRBV10-2 combines with J gene TRBJ2-1, with D possibly being TRBD2 (7 bases). V lost 6 bases and J lost 10, with 13 bases in between. The germline V gene encodes CDR1 WSHSY and CDR2 SAAADI. The CDR3 is 12 amino acids. CDR3 nucleotides: TGCGCCAGCAGCCCCGGGGGGCTGGAGCAGTTCTTC. Its translation: CASSPGGLEQFF.

This clone was picked up one time. The chain links TRBV5-6 to TRBJ1-4; no clear D. The CDR3 length is 16 residues. CDR1 and CDR2 from the germline V gene are SGHDT and YYEEEE. V was pared by 1 base and J by 0 bases, with 10 bases between. CDR3 nucleotide sequence: TGTGCCAGCAGCTTGTCAGGCGGGGCAACTAATGAAAAACTGTTTTTT. Its protein is CASSLSGGATNEKLFF.

This clone came up a few times. This chain uses TRBV18 with TRBJ1-2; 9 nucleotides line up with TRBD1. This CDR3 comprises 14 residues. Germline V gene sequence: CDR1 KGHSH, CDR2 LQKENI. V was clipped by 1 base and J by 7 bases; unmatched bases: 4. DNA of the CDR3: TGTGCCAGCTCACCACTGGGACAGGGAAGTGGCTACACCTTC. Translating gives CASSPLGQGSGYTF.

As DNA, the CDR3 is TGTGCCAGCTCACCGAAGGGACAGCTCCAACGGGAGACCCAGTACTTC. It translates to CASSPKGQLQRETQYF. The J gene is TRBJ2-5, the V gene TRBV18, with TRBD1 matching 7 bases. Germline values: CDR1 KGHSH, CDR2 LQKENI. The J segment lost 5 bases and the V segment lost 3 bases, leaving 12 bases of the junction unmatched. The CDR3 sequence is 16 residues long.

This rearrangement joins TRBV29-1 to TRBJ1-1; 7 bases line up with TRBD1. The V gene's germline CDR1 is SQVTM and CDR2 ANQGSEA. The CDR3 runs 15 residues. The ends lost 7 bases at V and 0 bases at J; junction bases unmatched: 11. The DNA of the CDR3 is TGCAGCGCCTCGATTCAGGGGGTGATGAACACTGAAGCTTTCTTT. The encoded protein is CSASIQGVMNTEAFF.

The chain employs TRBV4-1 and TRBJ2-7, with 11 bases aligning to TRBD1. V lost 1 base and J lost 3; bases outside the gene matches: 5. The CDR3 totals 16 residues. Germline V gene lookup returns CDR1 MGHRA and CDR2 YSYEKL. The CDR3 nucleotides read TGCGCCAGCAGCCAAGGACTCGGGACAGGGGGCTACGAGCAGTACTTC. Amino acids: CASSQGLGTGGYEQYF.